The present entry profiles one T cell receptor (beta chain) with its context. The antigen is undetermined. This specimen comes from a study of cytomegalovirus exposure and HLA in healthy donors. Turning to the study itself: The early release's HLA-typed donors yielded 65 million to 85 million unique TCRs. In terms of ancestry, the Caucasian-associated cluster contained 80% to 90% of the approximately 400 genotyped donors. Study results and caveats: TCR beta sequences numbering 15,000 to 20,000 were associated with HLA alleles at 0.05 false discovery rate in a later analysis. In an earlier analysis, most TCR beta V segments were productive about 87% or about 30% of the time.

A multiplex PCR was run with 60 Vbeta primers and 13 Jbeta primers. The protocol was immunoSEQ multiplex PCR, while the TCRdb copy is restricted to in-frame clones and leaves out a portion. The table records about 130,000 clones, about 80% of them present only once. V gave up 4 bases and J gave up 0 bases, with 10 bases separating them. From germline, CDR1 is SNHLY and CDR2 FYNNEI. The CDR3 length is 15 residues. The specimen sequenced was PBMCs. The chain combines TRBV2 with TRBJ1-5; TRBD1 might be the D (5 bases). The TCR comes from a girl aged 2-9 years in good health and CMV-seronegative. The CDR3 nucleotides are TGTGCCAGCAGTGGACAGTCCCATAGCAATCAGCCCCAGCATTTT. The encoded protein is CASSGQSHSNQPQHF.